This T cell receptor (beta chain) comes out of a study of shared clonotypes between healthy human individuals. Produced via immunoSEQ multiplex PCR; TCRdb's table is partial and in-frame only. The table records some 1,100,000 clones, around three quarters of them present only once. Whole-study results and caveats: The genetic and exposure-history diversity represented was limited by few donors. Sequencing depth was predicted to influence how clonotypes are shared among donors. Sampling covered nothing but blood. Tissue TCR repertoires likely differ from those found in blood.

Remarks on this clone: Its antigen is unidentified.

Sequencing was done on a sample of memory CD4+ T cells from PBMCs. Noted subset: CD45RA-negative fraction. This TCR came from a man aged 18 to 29 in good health. Some clones in this sample may be carry-over from other donors' samples.

CDR3 amino acids: CASSFPSRGLETQYF. For the CDR3, the DNA is TGTGCCAGCAGTTTCCCTTCGCGGGGGCTGGAGACCCAGTACTTC. V and J are TRBV28 and TRBJ2-5, with D possibly matching TRBD2 (7 bases). Germline CDR1 and CDR2: MDHEN and SYDVKM. Trimming cost V 3 bases and J 5 bases, with 16 bases left between them. CDR3 size: 15 residues.